This T cell receptor beta chain was captured in a study of blood T cell repertoires in COVID-19. Study details: COVID-19 samples from acute and convalescent phases originated in the United States, Italy and Spain.

V was pared by 2 bases and J by 1 base, with 6 bases between. This CDR3 region has 13 residues. Germline V gives CDR1 MNHNY, CDR2 SVGAGI (reference sequence). Sequencing used immunoSEQ multiplex PCR; TCRdb keeps in-frame clones, though not all of them. The sample holds about 190,000 clones, about 89% seen once. The TCR originated in a man aged 40-49 years with acute or convalescent COVID-19. The chain has TRBV6-6 and TRBJ2-7; TRBD1 is a possible D gene (6 bases). The specimen was peripheral blood. The CDR3 bases are TGTGCCAGCAGTTACGGACAGTCCTACGAGCAGTACTTC. Translating it yields CASSYGQSYEQYF.